Below are 8 T cell receptor beta chains sequenced from a single sample in a study of cytomegalovirus exposure and HLA in healthy donors. With 60 Vbeta and 13 Jbeta primers, the PCR was carried out. The repertoire was sequenced with immunoSEQ multiplex PCR; TCRdb's copy has only in-frame clones and lacks some. Of about 97,000 clones listed, less than 85% are singletons. Input material: PBMCs. The receptors shown here come from a man aged 35-49 years in good health and CMV-seronegative.

This chain joins TRBV5-1 and TRBJ2-1; 13 bases are a match to TRBD2. Unmatched junction bases numbered 3, after V lost 2 bases and J lost 1 base. Per germline, CDR1 SGHRS and CDR2 YFSETQ. The CDR3 covers 17 residues. The CDR3 loop reads CASSFTSGGVSYNEQFF. The CDR3 nucleotides are TGCGCCAGCAGCTTCACTAGCGGGGGGGTATCCTACAATGAGCAGTTCTTC.

This chain connects TRBV5-1 to TRBJ2-7; possibly TRBD2 for D (6 bases). The CDR3 loop spans 15 amino acids. Germline lookup yields CDR1 SGHRS and CDR2 YFSETQ. Trimming cost V 0 bases and J 2 bases, with 12 bases left between them. CDR3 in amino acids: CASSLAAGTTYEQYF. CDR3 sequence (DNA): TGCGCCAGCAGCTTGGCGGCGGGGACGACCTACGAGCAGTACTTC. The entire variable domain, with the rest obtained from reference TRBV5-1 and TRBJ2-7, is as follows: KAGVTQTPRYLIKTRGQQVTLSCSPISGHRSVSWYQQTPGQGLQFLFEYFSETQRNKGNFPGRFSGRQFSNSRSEMNVSTLELGDSALYLCASSLAAGTTYEQYFGPGTRLTVT.

V usage is TRBV4-1 and J usage is TRBJ2-7, with TRBD2 identical over 8 bases. This CDR3 region has 17 residues. Looked up from germline, CDR1 is MGHRA and CDR2 is YSYEKL. Trimming at V came to 2 bases and at J to 2 bases, leaving 11 bases not matched to a gene. The CDR3 nucleotides are TGCGCCAGCAGCCAATCCACCCTCCAGCGGGGGCCCTACGAGCAGTACTTC. It yields the protein CASSQSTLQRGPYEQYF.

The rearrangement links TRBV25-1 to TRBJ2-3, with D tentatively TRBD2 (5 bases). Trimming took off 8 bases at V and 1 base at J, with 19 bases between the two ends. CDR3 length: 16 amino acids. Germline CDR1 is MGHDK and CDR2 is SYGVNS. The CDR3 here is CASESPGREGTDTQYF. CDR3 DNA: TGTGCCAGCGAATCGCCGGGAAGAGAAGGCACAGATACGCAGTATTTT.

The chain employs TRBV5-1 and TRBJ1-2; D possibly corresponds to TRBD1 (6 bases). V was shortened by 3 bases and J by 1 base, with 19 bases between the two germline ends. This CDR3 region has 17 residues. Germline V gene lookup returns CDR1 SGHRS and CDR2 YFSETQ. This CDR3 is CASSSTVGAGDNYGYTF. The CDR3 bases are TGCGCCAGCAGCTCGACGGTCGGGGCAGGGGATAACTATGGCTACACCTTC.

This clone showed up just once. This chain connects TRBV30 to TRBJ2-7; a possible D gene is TRBD1 (5 bases). This CDR3 comprises 11 residues. Trimming cost V 5 bases and J 4 bases, with 9 bases left between them. Germline V gene data show CDR1 as GTSNPN and CDR2 as SVGIG (reference sequence). The CDR3 sequence: CAWQGAYEQYF. CDR3 nucleotides: TGTGCCTGGCAGGGTGCGTACGAGCAGTACTTC.

This rearrangement joins TRBV29-1 to TRBJ2-5; 8 bases match TRBD1. With 5 bases clipped from V and 5 bases from J, the junction kept 10 bases outside the gene matches. Germline loops: CDR1 SQVTM, CDR2 ANQGSEA. The CDR3 extends over 14 amino acids. CDR3 coding DNA: TGCAGCGTTCCTTGGACAGGGTCCTATGAGACCCAGTACTTC. Its translation: CSVPWTGSYETQYF.

This clone has a single count. V usage is TRBV5-1 and J usage is TRBJ2-7; TRBD1 might be the D (6 bases). The V gene's germline CDR1 is SGHRS and CDR2 YFSETQ. The V end was cut by 2 bases, the J end by 0 bases, with 9 bases between. The CDR3 has 14 residues. The CDR3 nucleotides are TGCGCCAGCAGCTTAGGCAGGGGCTCCTACGAGCAGTACTTC. It encodes CASSLGRGSYEQYF. Full variable domain (outside the CDR3, taken from reference TRBV5-1 and TRBJ2-7): KAGVTQTPRYLIKTRGQQVTLSCSPISGHRSVSWYQQTPGQGLQFLFEYFSETQRNKGNFPGRFSGRQFSNSRSEMNVSTLELGDSALYLCASSLGRGSYEQYFGPGTRLTVT.